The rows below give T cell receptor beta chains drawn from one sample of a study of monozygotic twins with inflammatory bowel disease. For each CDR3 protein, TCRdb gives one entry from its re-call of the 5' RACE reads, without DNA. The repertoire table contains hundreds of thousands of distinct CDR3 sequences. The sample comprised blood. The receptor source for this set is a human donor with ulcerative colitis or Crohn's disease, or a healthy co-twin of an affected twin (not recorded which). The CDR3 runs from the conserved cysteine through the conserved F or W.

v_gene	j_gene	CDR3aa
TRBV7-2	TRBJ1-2	CASSLEGGGYTF
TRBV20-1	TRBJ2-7	CSAREGVAYEQYF
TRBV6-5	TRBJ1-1	CASSYTGTDTEAFF
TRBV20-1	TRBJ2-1	CSALWAGGPDDNEQFF
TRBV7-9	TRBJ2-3	CASSLLAEDTQYF
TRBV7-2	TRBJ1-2	CASSLARATGGYGYTF
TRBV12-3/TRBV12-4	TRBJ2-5	CASTRWSGGEGTQYF
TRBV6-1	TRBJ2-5	CASSDPPRETQYF
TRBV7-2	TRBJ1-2	CASSLEGRTDYGYTF
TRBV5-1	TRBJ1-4	CASSYDRVFNEKLFF
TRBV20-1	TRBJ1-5	CSAYRGGSGSNQPQHF
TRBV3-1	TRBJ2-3	CASSQKSGATDTQYF
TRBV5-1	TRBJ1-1	CASSWGTEAFF
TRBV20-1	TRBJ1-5	CSASGGVNQPQHF
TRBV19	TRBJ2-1	CASSIVYNEQFF
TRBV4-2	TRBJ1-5	CASSQESGGVQSPQHF
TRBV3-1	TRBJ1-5	CASSQGQGSNQPQHF
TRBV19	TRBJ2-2	CASSIPGTANTGELFF
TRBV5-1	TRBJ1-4	CASSLGEYKEKLFF
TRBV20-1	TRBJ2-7	CSARGQSYEQYF
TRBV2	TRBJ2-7	CASAPSLHEQYF